Listed below are T cell receptor beta chains from one sample, sequenced in a study of cytomegalovirus exposure and HLA in healthy donors. Measured with immunoSEQ multiplex PCR; TCRdb has only the in-frame clones, and not every one. The sample gives about 130,000 clones, roughly two thirds of which show up once; less than 2% is in the top ten. Sequenced sample: PBMCs. The receptors derive from a man aged 30-40 years in good health and CMV-seropositive. The CDR3 runs from the conserved cysteine through the conserved F or W. The D gene is left open where the match is weak. Size values are once, few and many counts, or a class for expanded clones, and some rows have none.

NA,TRBV9,TRBJ1-2,NA,TGTGCCAGCAGCTCCCGGGAGGGGAGTAAAGGTTTC,CASSSREGSKGF
TRBD1,TRBV27,TRBJ2-7,few,TGTGCCAGGAAGGACAGGGGGGGGTACGAGCAGTACTTC,CARKDRGGYEQYF
TRBD2,TRBV7-8,TRBJ2-7,once,TGTGCCAGCAACCCGTCCCCCCTAGCGGGAGTAGGGGAGCAGTACTTC,CASNPSPLAGVGEQYF
NA,TRBV7-9,TRBJ2-3,NA,TGTGCCAGCAGCAGCAGGGGATCTAGAAGCACAGATACGCAGTATTTT,CASSSRGSRSTDTQYF
TRBD1,TRBV6-1,TRBJ1-2,NA,TGTGCCAGCACCGACAGGGTTAATGGCTACACCTTC,CASTDRVNGYTF
NA,TRBV5-1,TRBJ2-1,NA,TGCGCCAGCAGCTTGATTCCCGAGAGCTCCTACAATGAGCAGTTCTTC,CASSLIPESSYNEQFF
NA,TRBV19,TRBJ2-2,few,TGTGCCAGTAGAGTTAGGGGCCTCCCCTCCGGGGAGCTGTTTTTT,CASRVRGLPSGELFF
TRBD2,TRBV28,TRBJ2-1,NA,TGTGCCAGCAGTTTATATAAGGGTACTAGCGGGAGGTTCTTC,CASSLYKGTSGRFF
TRBD1,TRBV5-1,TRBJ1-1,NA,TGCGCCAGCAGCTTGGTGACAGGGGGCAGTTTGATCACTGAAGCTTTCTTT,CASSLVTGGSLITEAFF
TRBD2,TRBV6-6,TRBJ2-7,NA,TGTGCCAGCAGTTCAGGACTAGCGGGAATCTACGAGCAGTACTTC,CASSSGLAGIYEQYF
NA,TRBV15,TRBJ2-1,NA,TGTGCCACCAGCAGAGCAAAGCGTGGTCTTGAGCAGTTCTTC,CATSRAKRGLEQFF
NA,TRBV27,TRBJ2-1,NA,TGTGCCAGCAGTTTAACCGGTTTCTCCTACAATGAGCAGTTCTTC,CASSLTGFSYNEQFF
TRBD2,TRBV10-3,TRBJ2-7,NA,TGTGCCATCAGTGATCTAACGTCTCCGGGCGGGAGGACCGAGCAGTACTTC,CAISDLTSPGGRTEQYF
NA,TRBV20-1,TRBJ1-2,NA,TGCAGTGCCCCGTATGACTATGGCTACACCTTC,CSAPYDYGYTF
TRBD2,TRBV9,TRBJ2-5,once,TGTGCCAGCAGCGTAGGAGCGGGAGTCGCAGAGACCCAGTACTTC,CASSVGAGVAETQYF
TRBD1,TRBV4-2,TRBJ2-7,NA,TGTGCCAGCAGCCAAGATCATGGGACAGGGAGCTACGAGCAGTACTTC,CASSQDHGTGSYEQYF
TRBD1,TRBV7-2,TRBJ2-7,NA,TGTGCCAGCAGGTTGGACAGGGGGCCGAGCGAGCAGTACTTC,CASRLDRGPSEQYF
NA,TRBV21-1,TRBJ2-7,NA,TGTGCCAGCAGCAAAATCCTCAGGGGGATTTACCGCTCCTGCGAGCAGTACTTC,CASSKILRGIYRSCEQYF
TRBD1,TRBV5-1,TRBJ2-7,few,TGCGCCAGCAGCATCAACCCCGGGACAGTCCCTACGAGGCAGTACTTC,CASSINPGTVPTRQYF
TRBD2,TRBV27,TRBJ2-2,NA,TGTGCCAGCAGTTTAACGGCCGGGACTAGCCGGCCCGGGGAGCTGTTTTTT,CASSLTAGTSRPGELFF
NA,TRBV5-1,TRBJ2-5,NA,TGCGCCAGCAGCTTTATAGAGGGCCGCGAGACCCAGTACTTC,CASSFIEGRETQYF
NA,TRBV7-9,TRBJ1-1,NA,TGTGCCAGCAGCTTAGTGGGAGCGAACACTGAAGCTTTCTTT,CASSLVGANTEAFF
TRBD1,TRBV7-9,TRBJ1-1,NA,TGTTCCAGCAGCCCCGGGACAGGGTTTTGGGACACTGAAGCTTTCTTT,CSSSPGTGFWDTEAFF
NA,TRBV6-6,TRBJ2-3,once,TGTGCCAGCAGTTACGGAGCGAATTTGGACACAGATACGCAGTATTTT,CASSYGANLDTDTQYF
NA,TRBV19,TRBJ2-7,NA,TGTGCCAATCCGGGACATCCGACCTACGAGCAGTACTTC,CANPGHPTYEQYF
TRBD2,TRBV4-2,TRBJ2-1,NA,TGTGCCAGCAGCCAAGTAAGGTTAGCGGGAGTAGGTGAGCAGTTCTTC,CASSQVRLAGVGEQFF
NA,TRBV5-6,TRBJ1-2,few,TGTGCCAGCAGCCTCGCGGGTGGCTATGGCTACACCTTC,CASSLAGGYGYTF
NA,TRBV7-8,TRBJ2-7,NA,TGTGCCAGCAGCGCAGACAGGTACTCCTACGAGCAGTACTTC,CASSADRYSYEQYF
NA,TRBV19,TRBJ2-7,few,TGTGCCAGTAGTATGGGACTGTATTCCTACGAGCAGTACTTC,CASSMGLYSYEQYF
NA,TRBV19,TRBJ2-5,NA,TGTGCCAGTAGTATACAGGGCAAAGAGACCCAGTACTTC,CASSIQGKETQYF
TRBD1,TRBV6-5,TRBJ2-7,NA,TGTGCCAGCGGTTACAGGGGGCCCCCGACGGGAGAGCAGTACTTC,CASGYRGPPTGEQYF
TRBD2,TRBV11-2,TRBJ2-5,few,TGTGCCAGCAGCAGACTCGGACTAGCGGGAGTTGGGCAAGAGACCCAGTACTTC,CASSRLGLAGVGQETQYF
TRBD2,TRBV9,TRBJ2-7,NA,TGTGCCAGCAGCCTAGCGGGAGACTCCTACGAGCAGTACTTC,CASSLAGDSYEQYF
NA,TRBV5-1,TRBJ1-2,NA,TGCGCCAGCAGCTTGGATGCGGGAAACTATGGCTACACCTTC,CASSLDAGNYGYTF
NA,TRBV9,TRBJ2-5,few,TGTGCCAGCAGCGTAGGAGGCAGGGAAGAGACCCAGTACTTC,CASSVGGREETQYF
NA,TRBV2,TRBJ2-7,NA,TGTGCCAGCAGACCAAGACTAGCAGGGGATGTCGAGCAGTACTTC,CASRPRLAGDVEQYF
NA,TRBV7-9,TRBJ1-5,few,TGTGCCAGCAGCCTCAGGGCATATCAGCCCCAGCATTTT,CASSLRAYQPQHF
TRBD2,TRBV4-2,TRBJ2-2,NA,TGTGCCAGCAGCCAAGATGTAGCGGGGAACACCGGGGAGCTGTTTTTT,CASSQDVAGNTGELFF
TRBD2,TRBV11-1,TRBJ2-3,NA,TGTGCCAGCAGCTTAGCGGGAGGGCCGGCAGATACGCAGTATTTT,CASSLAGGPADTQYF
NA,TRBV28,TRBJ1-3,NA,TGTGCCAGCAGTTTAGGGGGCTCTTCTGGAAACACCATATATTTT,CASSLGGSSGNTIYF
TRBD1,TRBV29-1,TRBJ2-2,NA,TGCAGCGTCCGGGGACAGGGGGCGGGCACCGGGGAGCTGTTTTTT,CSVRGQGAGTGELFF
NA,TRBV7-2,TRBJ1-1,few,TGTGCCAGCAGCGACAAGCTCACTGAAGCTTTCTTT,CASSDKLTEAFF
NA,TRBV4-1,TRBJ2-7,few,TGCGCCAGCAGCCAAGATATGGCGCAAGGGGGCTACGAGCAGTACTTC,CASSQDMAQGGYEQYF
NA,TRBV4-1,TRBJ2-7,NA,TGCGCCAGCAGCCAGAACTCCAGGGGAACCTACGAGCAGTACTTC,CASSQNSRGTYEQYF
TRBD2,TRBV4-1,TRBJ2-1,NA,TGCGCCAGCAGCCAAGCTTTCGCGGGAGGGCCGGATGAGCAGTTCTTC,CASSQAFAGGPDEQFF
NA,TRBV5-1,TRBJ1-4,NA,TGCGCCAGCAGCACACGGCAAACCTTCATGGTGAGGAGTGAAAAACTGTTTTTT,CASSTRQTFMVRSEKLFF
TRBD2,TRBV5-4,TRBJ2-1,NA,TGTGCCAGCAGCCAAACTAGCGGACTTTACAATGAGCAGTTCTTC,CASSQTSGLYNEQFF
TRBD1,TRBV28,TRBJ1-2,NA,TGTGCCAGCAGTGGCGCCAAAAGGACAGGGATCTATGGCTACACCTTC,CASSGAKRTGIYGYTF
TRBD1,TRBV25-1,TRBJ2-3,NA,TGTGCCAGCAGTGAACTCGACAGGGGGCGCGACACAGATACGCAGTATTTT,CASSELDRGRDTDTQYF
TRBD2,TRBV5-1,TRBJ2-1,NA,TGCGCCAGCAGCTTGATGGCTAGCGGAAGCAATGAGCAGTTCTTC,CASSLMASGSNEQFF
NA,TRBV14,TRBJ2-1,NA,TGTGCCAGCAGCCAAGATCTAGGGAATAGCGGCTTTGGGAATGAGCAGTTCTTC,CASSQDLGNSGFGNEQFF
TRBD1,TRBV6-6,TRBJ1-2,NA,TGTGCCAGCAGTTCCCGGACAGGGGGAAGTGGCTACACCTTC,CASSSRTGGSGYTF
NA,TRBV2,TRBJ2-1,NA,TGTGCCGGAGCGGAAAACAATGAGCAGTTCTTC,CAGAENNEQFF
NA,TRBV7-3,TRBJ1-2,NA,TGTGCCAGCAGCCCACGGGGGGGCAACTATGGCTACACCTTC,CASSPRGGNYGYTF
TRBD2,TRBV5-6,TRBJ2-7,NA,TGTGCCAGCAGCTTGGGACTAGCGGGAGAATCGTACGAGCAGTACTTC,CASSLGLAGESYEQYF